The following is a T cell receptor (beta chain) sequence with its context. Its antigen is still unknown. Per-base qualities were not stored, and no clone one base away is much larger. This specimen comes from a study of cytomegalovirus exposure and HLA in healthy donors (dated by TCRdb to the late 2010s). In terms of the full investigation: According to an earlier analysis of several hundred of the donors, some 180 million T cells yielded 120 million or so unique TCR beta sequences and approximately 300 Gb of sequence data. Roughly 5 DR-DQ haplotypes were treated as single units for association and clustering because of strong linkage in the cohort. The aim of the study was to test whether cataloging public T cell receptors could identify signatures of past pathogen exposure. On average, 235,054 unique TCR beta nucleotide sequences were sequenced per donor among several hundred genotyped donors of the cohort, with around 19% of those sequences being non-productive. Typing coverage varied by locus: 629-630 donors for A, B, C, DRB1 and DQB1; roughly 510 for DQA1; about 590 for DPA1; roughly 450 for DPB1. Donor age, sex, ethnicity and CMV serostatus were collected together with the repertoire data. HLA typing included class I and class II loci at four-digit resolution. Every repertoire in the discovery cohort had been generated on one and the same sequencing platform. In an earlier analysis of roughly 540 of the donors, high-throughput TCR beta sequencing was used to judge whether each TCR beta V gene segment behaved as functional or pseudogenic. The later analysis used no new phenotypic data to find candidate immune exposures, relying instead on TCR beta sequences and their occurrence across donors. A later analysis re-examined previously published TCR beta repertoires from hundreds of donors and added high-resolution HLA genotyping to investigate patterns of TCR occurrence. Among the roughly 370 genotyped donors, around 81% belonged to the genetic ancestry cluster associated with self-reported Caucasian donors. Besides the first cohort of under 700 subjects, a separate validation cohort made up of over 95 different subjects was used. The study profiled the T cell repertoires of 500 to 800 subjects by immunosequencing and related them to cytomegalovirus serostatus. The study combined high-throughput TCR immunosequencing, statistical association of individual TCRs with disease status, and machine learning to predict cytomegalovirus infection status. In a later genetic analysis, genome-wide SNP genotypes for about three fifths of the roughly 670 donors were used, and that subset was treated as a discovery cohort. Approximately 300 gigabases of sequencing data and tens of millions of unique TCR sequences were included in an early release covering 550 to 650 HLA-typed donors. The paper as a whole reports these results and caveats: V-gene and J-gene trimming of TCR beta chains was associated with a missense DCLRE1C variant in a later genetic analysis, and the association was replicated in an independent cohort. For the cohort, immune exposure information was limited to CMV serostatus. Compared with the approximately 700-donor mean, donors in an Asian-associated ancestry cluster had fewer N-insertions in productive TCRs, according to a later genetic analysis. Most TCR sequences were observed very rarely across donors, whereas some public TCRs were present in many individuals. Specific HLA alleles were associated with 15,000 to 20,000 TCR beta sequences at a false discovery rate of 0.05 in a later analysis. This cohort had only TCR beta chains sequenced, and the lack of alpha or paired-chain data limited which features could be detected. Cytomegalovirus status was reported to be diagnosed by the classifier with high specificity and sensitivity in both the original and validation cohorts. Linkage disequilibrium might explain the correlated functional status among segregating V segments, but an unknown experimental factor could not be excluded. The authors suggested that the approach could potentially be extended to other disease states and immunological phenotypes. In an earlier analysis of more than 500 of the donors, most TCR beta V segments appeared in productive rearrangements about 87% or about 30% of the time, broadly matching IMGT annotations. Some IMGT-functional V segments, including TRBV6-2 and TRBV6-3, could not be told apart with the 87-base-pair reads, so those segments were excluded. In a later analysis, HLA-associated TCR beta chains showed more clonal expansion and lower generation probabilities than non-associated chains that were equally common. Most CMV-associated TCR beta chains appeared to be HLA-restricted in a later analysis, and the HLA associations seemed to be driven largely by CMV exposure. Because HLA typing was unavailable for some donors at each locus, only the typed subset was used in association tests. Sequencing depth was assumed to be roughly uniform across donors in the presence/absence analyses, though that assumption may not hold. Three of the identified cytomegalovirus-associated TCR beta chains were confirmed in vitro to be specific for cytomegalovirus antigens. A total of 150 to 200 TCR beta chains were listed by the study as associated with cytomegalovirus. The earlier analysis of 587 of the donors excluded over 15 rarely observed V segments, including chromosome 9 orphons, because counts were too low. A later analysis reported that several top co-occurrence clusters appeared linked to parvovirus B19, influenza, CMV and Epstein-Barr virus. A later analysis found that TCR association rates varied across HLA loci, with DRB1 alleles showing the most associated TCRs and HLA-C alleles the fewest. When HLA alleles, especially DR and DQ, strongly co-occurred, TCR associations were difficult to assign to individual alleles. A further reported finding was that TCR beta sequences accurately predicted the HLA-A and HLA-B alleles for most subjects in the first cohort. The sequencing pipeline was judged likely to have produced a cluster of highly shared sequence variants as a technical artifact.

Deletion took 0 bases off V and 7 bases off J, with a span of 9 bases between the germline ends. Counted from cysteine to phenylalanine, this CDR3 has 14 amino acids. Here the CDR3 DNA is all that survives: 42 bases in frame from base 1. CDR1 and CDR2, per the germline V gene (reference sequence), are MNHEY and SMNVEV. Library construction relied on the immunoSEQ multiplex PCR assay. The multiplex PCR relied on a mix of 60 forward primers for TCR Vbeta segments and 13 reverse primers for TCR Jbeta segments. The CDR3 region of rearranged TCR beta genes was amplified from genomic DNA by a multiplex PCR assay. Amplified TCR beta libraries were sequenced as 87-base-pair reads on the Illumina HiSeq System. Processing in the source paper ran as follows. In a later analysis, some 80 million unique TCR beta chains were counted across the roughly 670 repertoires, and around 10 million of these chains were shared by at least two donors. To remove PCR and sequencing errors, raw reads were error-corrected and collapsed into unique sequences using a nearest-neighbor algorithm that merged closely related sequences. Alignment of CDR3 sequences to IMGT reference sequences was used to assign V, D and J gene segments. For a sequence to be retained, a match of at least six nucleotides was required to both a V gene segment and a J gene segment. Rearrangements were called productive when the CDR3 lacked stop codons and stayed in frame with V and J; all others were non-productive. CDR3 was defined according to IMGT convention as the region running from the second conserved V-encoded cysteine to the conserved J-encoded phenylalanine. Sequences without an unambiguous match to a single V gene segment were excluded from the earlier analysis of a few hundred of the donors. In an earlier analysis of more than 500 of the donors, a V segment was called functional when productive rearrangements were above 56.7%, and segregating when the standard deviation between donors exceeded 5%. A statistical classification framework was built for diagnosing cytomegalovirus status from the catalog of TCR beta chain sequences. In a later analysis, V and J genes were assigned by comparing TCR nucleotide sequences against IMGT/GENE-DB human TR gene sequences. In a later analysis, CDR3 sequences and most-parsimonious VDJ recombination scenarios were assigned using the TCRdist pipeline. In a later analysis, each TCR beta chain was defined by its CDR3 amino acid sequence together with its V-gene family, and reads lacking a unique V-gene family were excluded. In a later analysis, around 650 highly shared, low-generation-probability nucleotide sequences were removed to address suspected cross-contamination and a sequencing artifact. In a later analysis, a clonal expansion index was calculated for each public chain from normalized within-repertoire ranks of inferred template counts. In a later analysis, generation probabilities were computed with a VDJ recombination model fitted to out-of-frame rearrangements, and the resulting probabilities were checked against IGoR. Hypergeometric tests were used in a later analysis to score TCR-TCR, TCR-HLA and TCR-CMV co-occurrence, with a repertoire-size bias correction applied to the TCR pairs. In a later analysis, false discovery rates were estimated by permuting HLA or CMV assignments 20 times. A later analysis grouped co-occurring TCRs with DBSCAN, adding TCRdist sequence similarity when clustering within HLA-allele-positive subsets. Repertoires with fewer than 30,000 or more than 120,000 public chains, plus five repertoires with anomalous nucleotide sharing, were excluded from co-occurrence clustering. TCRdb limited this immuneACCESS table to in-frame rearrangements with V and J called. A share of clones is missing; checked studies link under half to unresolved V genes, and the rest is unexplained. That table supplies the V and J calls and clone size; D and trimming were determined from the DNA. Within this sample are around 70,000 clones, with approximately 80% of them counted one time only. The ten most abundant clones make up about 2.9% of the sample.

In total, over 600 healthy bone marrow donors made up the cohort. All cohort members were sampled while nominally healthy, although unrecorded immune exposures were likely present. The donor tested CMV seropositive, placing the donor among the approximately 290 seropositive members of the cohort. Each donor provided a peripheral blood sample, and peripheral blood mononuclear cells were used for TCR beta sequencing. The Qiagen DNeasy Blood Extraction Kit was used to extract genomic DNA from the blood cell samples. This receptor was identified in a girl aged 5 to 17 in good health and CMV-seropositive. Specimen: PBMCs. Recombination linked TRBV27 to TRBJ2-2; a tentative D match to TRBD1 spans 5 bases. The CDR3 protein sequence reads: CASSLSAGIGELFF. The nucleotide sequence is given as TGTGCCAGCAGTTTATCTGCAGGGATCGGGGAGCTGTTTTTT.